This T cell receptor beta chain was retrieved from a study of T cell clonotyping in hematopoietic cell transplantation. Repertoires were generated with immunoSEQ multiplex PCR, while TCRdb's copy carries only in-frame clones and drops some. The sample lists over 5,000 clones; 85% to 90% were seen once. Comments on this clone: Its specificity is not known.

The V gene's germline CDR1 is SGHDT and CDR2 YYEEEE. J was trimmed by 6 bases and V by 4 bases; bases with no gene match: 4. The CDR3 consists of 13 residues. General study results and limits: At the given depth, recipient repertoires were over 97% de novo clonotypes. Higher Inverse Simpson Index values in graft donor and pretransplant recipient predicted broader posttransplant TCR diversity.

Recipients were bled about 28 days pretransplant and at posttransplant days 30, 100, 180. The gene calls are TRBV5-6 and TRBJ1-2; TRBD1 agrees at 9 bases. This receptor was identified in a female patient aged 35-55 years who had an allogeneic stem cell transplant from a related donor, so the T cells may come from the graft donor. Some clones in this sample may be carry-over from other donors' samples. This specimen consisted of peripheral blood mononuclear cells, obtained 100 days after allogeneic stem cell transplant. CDR3 protein: CASSDTGGNGYTF. The DNA of the CDR3 is TGTGCCAGCAGCGACACAGGGGGCAATGGCTACACCTTC.